Below are 18 T cell receptor beta chains sequenced from a single sample in a study of cytomegalovirus exposure and HLA in healthy donors. Primers included in the PCR were 60 Vbeta and 13 Jbeta primers. The data were produced by immunoSEQ multiplex PCR, yet TCRdb's version contains in-frame clones alone and is incomplete. The sample yields tens of thousands of clones, more than 60% seen once. Sequenced input: PBMCs. Receptors originate from a middle-aged man in good health and CMV-seronegative.

This clone was recorded once. The chain combines TRBV7-9 with TRBJ1-1, with D hard to call. CDR1 is SEHNR and CDR2 is FQNEAQ in the germline V gene (reference sequence). The V and J ends lost 7 bases and 0 bases respectively, with 6 bases between them. The CDR3 has 12 residues. CDR3 region: CASTTLNTEAFF. CDR3 coding DNA: TGTGCCAGCACTACTCTGAACACTGAAGCTTTCTTT.

The chain has TRBV9 and TRBJ2-2; tentatively, D is TRBD2 (5 bases). From germline, CDR1 is SGDLS and CDR2 YYNGEE. CDR3 length: 19 residues. V lost 4 bases to trimming and J lost 0 bases, with 22 bases between them. This chain's CDR3 is CASSPRPGVGPTNTGELFF. CDR3 nucleotides: TGTGCCAGCAGCCCCAGACCCGGGGTTGGCCCCACGAACACCGGGGAGCTGTTTTTT.

The chain combines TRBV7-2 with TRBJ2-7; TRBD1 aligns across 8 bases. The CDR3 has 15 amino acids. Trimming took 4 bases from V and 2 from J; bases not matched to a gene: 7. Germline V gene data show CDR1 as SGHTA and CDR2 as FQGNSA. The CDR3 coding sequence is TGTGCCAGCAGCTACCTGACAGGGGCGGCCTACGAGCAGTACTTC. It translates to CASSYLTGAAYEQYF.

V is TRBV19 and J is TRBJ1-5; D is uncertain. V shed 7 bases and J shed 3 bases, with 10 bases lying between them. This CDR3 has 13 amino acids. The germline gives CDR1 LNHDA, CDR2 SQIVND (reference sequence). The CDR3 sequence is CASKAANNQPQHF. CDR3 bases: TGTGCCAGTAAGGCGGCGAACAATCAGCCCCAGCATTTT.

The CDR3 region has the DNA TGTGCCAGCAGCTTTAGAGTGAACACCGGGGAGCTGTTTTTT. As protein: CASSFRVNTGELFF. The genes are TRBV5-5 and TRBJ2-2; no clear D gene. The V gene's germline CDR1 is SGHKS and CDR2 YYEKEE (reference sequence). Between the trimmed V and J ends, which lost 2 bases and 1 base, there was a span of 6 bases. This CDR3 region has 14 residues.

V usage is TRBV7-9 and J usage is TRBJ1-1; D might be TRBD1 (6 bases). Germline-derived CDR1 and CDR2 are SEHNR and FQNEAQ (reference sequence). This CDR3 has 14 residues. Trimming took off 0 bases at V and 1 base at J, with 6 bases between the two ends. As DNA, the CDR3 is TGTGCCAGCAGCTTAGCGGGACAGAACACTGAAGCTTTCTTT. It translates to CASSLAGQNTEAFF.

The chain carries TRBV4-2 and TRBJ2-1; possibly TRBD2 for D (5 bases). Germline CDR1 LGHNA, CDR2 YNFKEQ. The CDR3 totals 16 residues. V lost 3 bases and J 7 bases, leaving 19 bases between the germline ends. In nucleotides, the CDR3 is TGTGCCAGCAGCCAGCACGCCGGGAAAACGGGAAATGAGCAGTTCTTC. Residues: CASSQHAGKTGNEQFF.

The chain uses TRBV11-2 and TRBJ2-1, with a possible D match to TRBD2 (6 bases). Germline CDR1 is SGHAT and CDR2 is FQNNGV. The CDR3 covers 15 residues. V lost 1 base, J lost 2 bases, and 9 bases lay in between. CDR3 in DNA: TGTGCCAGCAGCTTAGCGGGAGAGGCCTACAATGAGCAGTTCTTC. Its protein is CASSLAGEAYNEQFF.

This chain connects TRBV18 to TRBJ1-5, with TRBD1 as a possible D gene (6 bases). CDR3 length equals 16 residues. Trimming took off 2 bases at V and 4 bases at J, with 15 bases between the two ends. The germline V gene has CDR1 KGHSH and CDR2 LQKENI. CDR3 bases: TGTGCCAGCTCACCAAATCAGGGACAAAGTAATCAGCCCCAGCATTTT. This sequence encodes CASSPNQGQSNQPQHF.

On this clone: The same CDR3 can be traced to other DNA sequences in this sample. The gene calls are TRBV7-9 and TRBJ2-3, with 11 bases fitting TRBD2. The germline CDR1 and CDR2 sequences are SEHNR and FQNEAQ (reference sequence). The V and J ends lost 4 bases and 2 bases, in that order; junction bases with no gene match: 5. The CDR3 is 16 residues long. CDR3 protein: CASSSGTSGATDTQYF. DNA of the CDR3: TGTGCCAGCAGCTCCGGGACTAGCGGAGCCACAGATACGCAGTATTTT.

V is TRBV9 and J is TRBJ2-5, with D possibly matching TRBD1 (7 bases). Germline assignment: CDR1 SGDLS and CDR2 YYNGEE. The CDR3 is 16 residues long. Trimming pared 2 bases from V and 1 base from J, leaving 15 bases between. The CDR3 loop is CASSVRQGGLQETQYF. The CDR3 nucleotides are TGTGCCAGCAGCGTTAGACAGGGAGGCCTCCAAGAGACCCAGTACTTC. Using reference TRBV9 and TRBJ2-5 for the parts outside the CDR3, the full variable domain is DSGVTQTPKHLITATGQRVTLRCSPRSGDLSVYWYQQSLDQGLQFLIQYYNGEERAKGNILERFSAQQFPDLHSELNLSSLELGDSALYFCASSVRQGGLQETQYFGPGTRLLVL.

The rearrangement uses TRBV29-1 and TRBJ2-1; D is possibly TRBD1 (8 bases). The V gene lost 7 bases and the J gene lost 7 bases, with 20 bases spanning the gap. The CDR3 totals 14 residues. Germline assignment: CDR1 SQVTM and CDR2 ANQGSEA. CDR3 loop: CSGEGQVGGNEQFF. CDR3 DNA sequence: TGCAGCGGGGAGGGACAGGTTGGGGGGAATGAGCAGTTCTTC.

The rearrangement joins TRBV7-2 to TRBJ2-7, with 9 bases identical to TRBD1. Germline CDR1 is SGHTA and CDR2 is FQGNSA. V lost 6 bases and J lost 5; bases outside the gene matches: 11. The CDR3 is 15 residues long. The CDR3 is CASSQAGTGFHEQYF. The DNA for the CDR3 is TGTGCCAGCAGTCAAGCCGGGACAGGGTTTCACGAGCAGTACTTC.

This chain joins TRBV28 and TRBJ2-7, with 7 bases identical to TRBD1. This CDR3 region has 16 residues. From germline, CDR1 is MDHEN and CDR2 SYDVKM. With 6 bases clipped from V and 2 bases from J, the junction kept 13 bases outside the gene matches. The CDR3 region is CASSEEEQGRPYEQYF. In nucleotides, the CDR3 is TGTGCCAGCAGCGAAGAAGAACAGGGGCGGCCCTACGAGCAGTACTTC.

The chain has TRBV9 and TRBJ2-1, with TRBD1 identical over 8 bases. J gave up 6 bases and V 3 bases, and 2 bases lay outside the gene matches. From germline, CDR1 is SGDLS and CDR2 YYNGEE. There are 13 residues in the CDR3. CDR3 in amino acids: CASSARGRNEQFF. The CDR3 bases are TGTGCCAGCAGCGCCAGGGGGCGCAATGAGCAGTTCTTC.

About this clone: Mismatch with germline at one junction end may stem from a read error. V is TRBV7-9 and J is TRBJ1-4; TRBD1 is a possible D gene (5 bases). Germline lookup yields CDR1 SEHNR and CDR2 FQNEAQ (reference sequence). The CDR3 is made up of 16 amino acids. CDR3 in DNA: TGTTCCAGCAGCGTGGAGGGACGGAGCTTTAATGAAAAACTGTTTTTT. It is translated as CSSSVEGRSFNEKLFF.

The chain links TRBV5-1 to TRBJ2-3, with 9 bases identical to TRBD2. In germline, CDR1 is SGHRS, CDR2 YFSETQ. CDR3 length: 16 residues. J gave up 0 bases and V 1 base, and 3 bases lay outside the gene matches. The CDR3: CASSLQAGGSTDTQYF. In nucleotides, the CDR3 is TGCGCCAGCAGCTTGCAAGCGGGAGGCAGCACAGATACGCAGTATTTT.

This chain joins TRBV6-1 and TRBJ2-1; D not resolved. Trimming left V 2 bases short and J 6 bases short, with 11 bases between. Per germline, CDR1 MNHNS and CDR2 SASEGT. This CDR3 is 14 amino acids long. The CDR3, as DNA: TGTGCCAGCAGTGAACGTGGTAGCTTCAATGAGCAGTTCTTC. It encodes CASSERGSFNEQFF.